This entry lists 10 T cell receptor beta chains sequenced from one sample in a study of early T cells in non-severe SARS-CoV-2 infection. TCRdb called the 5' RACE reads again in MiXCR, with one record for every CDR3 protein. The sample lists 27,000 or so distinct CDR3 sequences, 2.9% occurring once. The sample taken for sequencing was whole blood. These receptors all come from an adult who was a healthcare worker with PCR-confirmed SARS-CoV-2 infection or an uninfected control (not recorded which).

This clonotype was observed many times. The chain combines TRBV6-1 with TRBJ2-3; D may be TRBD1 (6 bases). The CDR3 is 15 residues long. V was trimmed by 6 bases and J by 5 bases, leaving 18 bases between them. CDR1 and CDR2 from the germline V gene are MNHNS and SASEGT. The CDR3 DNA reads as TGTGCCAGCAGGGCAGACAGGCCCTACCAAGATACGCAGTATTTT. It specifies CASRADRPYQDTQYF.

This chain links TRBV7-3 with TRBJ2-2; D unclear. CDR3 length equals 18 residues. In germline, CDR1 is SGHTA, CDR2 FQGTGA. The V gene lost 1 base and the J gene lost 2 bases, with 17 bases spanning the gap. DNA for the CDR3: TGTGCCAGCAGCTTAAATAGGCCACCACTCAGTAACACCGGGGAGCTGTTTTTT. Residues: CASSLNRPPLSNTGELFF.

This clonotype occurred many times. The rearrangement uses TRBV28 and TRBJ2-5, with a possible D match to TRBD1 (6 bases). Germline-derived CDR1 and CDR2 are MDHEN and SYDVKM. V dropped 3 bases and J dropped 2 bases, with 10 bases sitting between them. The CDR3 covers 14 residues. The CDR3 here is CASSLGAYQETQYF. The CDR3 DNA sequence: TGTGCCAGCAGTTTGGGGGCCTATCAAGAGACCCAGTACTTC.

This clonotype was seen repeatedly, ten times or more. CDR3 nucleotides: TGTGCCAGCAGCCCCCACGGAGGGACGGACACTGAAGCTTTCTTT. The encoded protein is CASSPHGGTDTEAFF. The V call is TRBV9, the J call TRBJ1-1; tentatively, D is TRBD1 (5 bases). The V end lost 4 bases, the J end lost 3 bases, and 16 bases lay between the germline ends. The CDR3 is 15 amino acids. Germline CDR1 reads SGDLS; CDR2 reads YYNGEE.

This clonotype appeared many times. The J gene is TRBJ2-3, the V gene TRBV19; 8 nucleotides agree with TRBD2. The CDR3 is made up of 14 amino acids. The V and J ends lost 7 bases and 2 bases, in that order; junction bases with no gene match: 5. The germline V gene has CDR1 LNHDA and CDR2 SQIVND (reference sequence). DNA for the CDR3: TGTGCCAGTACGATAGCGGGGAACACAGATACGCAGTATTTT. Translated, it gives CASTIAGNTDTQYF.

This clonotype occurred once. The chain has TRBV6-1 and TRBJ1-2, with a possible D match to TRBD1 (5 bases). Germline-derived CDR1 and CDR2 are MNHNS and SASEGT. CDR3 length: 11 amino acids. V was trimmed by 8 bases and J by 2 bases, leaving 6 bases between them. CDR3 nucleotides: TGTGCCAGCGGGGCAAACTATGGCTACACCTTC. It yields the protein CASGANYGYTF.

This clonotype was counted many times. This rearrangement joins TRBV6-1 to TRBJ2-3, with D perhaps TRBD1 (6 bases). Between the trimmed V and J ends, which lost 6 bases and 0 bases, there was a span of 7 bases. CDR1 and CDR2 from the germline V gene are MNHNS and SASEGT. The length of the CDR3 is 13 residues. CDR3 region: CASRGASTDTQYF. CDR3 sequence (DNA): TGTGCCAGCAGGGGGGCTAGCACAGATACGCAGTATTTT.

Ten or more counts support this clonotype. CDR3: CASSLLAGGSDTQYF. CDR3 DNA: TGCGCCAGCAGCCTGCTGGCGGGGGGGTCGGATACGCAGTATTTT. The chain recombines TRBV5-1 with TRBJ2-3, with TRBD2 matching over 9 bases. This CDR3 is 15 amino acids long. V trimming: 4 bases; J trimming: 6 bases; junction bases outside the gene matches: 9. The germline V gene encodes CDR1 SGHRS and CDR2 YFSETQ.

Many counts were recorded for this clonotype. This CDR3 is CASSLLGGQETQYF. CDR3 nucleotides: TGTGCCAGCAGTTTACTGGGAGGACAAGAGACCCAGTACTTC. V gene TRBV12-3 or TRBV12-4 combines with J gene TRBJ2-5; TRBD2 is a possible D gene (6 bases). Trimming left V 2 bases short and J 2 bases short, with 9 bases between. This CDR3 comprises 14 residues.

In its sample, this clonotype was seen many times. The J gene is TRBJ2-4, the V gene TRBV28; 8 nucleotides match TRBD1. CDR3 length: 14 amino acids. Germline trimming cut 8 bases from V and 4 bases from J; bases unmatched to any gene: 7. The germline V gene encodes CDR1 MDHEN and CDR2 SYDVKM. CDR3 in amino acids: CASWPTGAKNIQYF. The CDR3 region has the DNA TGTGCCAGCTGGCCGACAGGGGCAAAAAACATTCAGTACTTC.